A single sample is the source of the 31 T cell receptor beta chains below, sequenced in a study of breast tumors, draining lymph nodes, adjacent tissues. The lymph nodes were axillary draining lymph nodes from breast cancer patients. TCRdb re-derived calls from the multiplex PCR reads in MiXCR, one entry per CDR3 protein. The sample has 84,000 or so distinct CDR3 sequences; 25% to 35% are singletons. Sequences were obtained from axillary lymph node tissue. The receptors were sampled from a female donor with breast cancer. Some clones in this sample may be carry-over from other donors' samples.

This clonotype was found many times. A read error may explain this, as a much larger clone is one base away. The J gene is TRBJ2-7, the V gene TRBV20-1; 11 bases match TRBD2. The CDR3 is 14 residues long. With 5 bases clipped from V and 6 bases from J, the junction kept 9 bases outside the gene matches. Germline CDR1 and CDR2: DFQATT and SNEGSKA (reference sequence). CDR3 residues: CSALGLAGASEQYF. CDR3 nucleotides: TGCAGTGCTCTCGGACTAGCGGGTGCCTCCGAGCAGTACTTC.

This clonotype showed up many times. CDR3 DNA sequence: TGTGCCAGCAGCCCCCTTCGCGGGGCCGGGGGCACCGGGGAGCTGTTTTTT. Translation gives CASSPLRGAGGTGELFF. V and J are TRBV14 and TRBJ2-2, with TRBD2 as a possible D gene (6 bases). V dropped 4 bases and J dropped 4 bases, with 19 bases sitting between them. The CDR3 is made up of 17 amino acids. The V gene's germline CDR1 is SGHDN and CDR2 FVKESK.

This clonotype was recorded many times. The chain's CDR3 is CASNPGGNQPQHF. In DNA form, the CDR3 reads TGTGCCAGCAACCCAGGGGGCAATCAGCCCCAGCATTTT. The chain is built from TRBV2 and TRBJ1-5, with D maybe TRBD1 (6 bases). This CDR3 has 13 amino acids. Trimming cost V 7 bases and J 2 bases, with 9 bases left between them. Per germline, CDR1 SNHLY and CDR2 FYNNEI.

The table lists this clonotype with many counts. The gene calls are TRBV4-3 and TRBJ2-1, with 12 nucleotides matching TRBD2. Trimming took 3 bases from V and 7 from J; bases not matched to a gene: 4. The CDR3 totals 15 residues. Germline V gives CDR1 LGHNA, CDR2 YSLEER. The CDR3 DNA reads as TGCGCCAGCAGCCAGGACGGACTAGCGGGAAATGAGCAGTTCTTC. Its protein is CASSQDGLAGNEQFF.

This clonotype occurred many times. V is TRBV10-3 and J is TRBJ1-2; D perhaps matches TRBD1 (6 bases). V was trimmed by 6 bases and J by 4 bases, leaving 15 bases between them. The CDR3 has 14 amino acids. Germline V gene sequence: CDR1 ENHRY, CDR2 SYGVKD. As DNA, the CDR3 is TGTGCCATCAGCCAGGACAGATTCTCCTATGGCTACACCTTC. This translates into CAISQDRFSYGYTF.

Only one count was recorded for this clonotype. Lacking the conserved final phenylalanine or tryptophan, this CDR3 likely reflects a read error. Here the CDR3 reads CSATLPGQGFREQFL. The CDR3, as DNA: TGCAGTGCTACTCTCCCGGGACAGGGTTTTCGAGAGCAGTTCCTC. The chain has TRBV20-1 and TRBJ2-1; TRBD1 aligns across 9 bases. The CDR3 has 15 amino acids. V shed 4 bases and J 10 bases; nucleotides not matched to a gene: 14. Germline-derived CDR1 and CDR2 are DFQATT and SNEGSKA (reference sequence).

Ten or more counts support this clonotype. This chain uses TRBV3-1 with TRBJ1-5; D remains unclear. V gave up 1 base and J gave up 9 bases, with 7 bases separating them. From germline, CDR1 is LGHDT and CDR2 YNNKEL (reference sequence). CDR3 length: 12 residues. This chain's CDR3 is CASSQATSPQHF. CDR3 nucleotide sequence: TGTGCCAGCAGCCAAGCGACCTCGCCCCAGCATTTT.

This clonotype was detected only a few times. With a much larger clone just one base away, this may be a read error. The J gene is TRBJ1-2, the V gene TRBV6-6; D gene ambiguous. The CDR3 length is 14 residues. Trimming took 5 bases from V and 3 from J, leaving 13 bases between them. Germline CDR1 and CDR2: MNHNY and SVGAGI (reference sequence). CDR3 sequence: CASSPRTLDYGYTF. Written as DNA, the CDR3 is TGTGCCAGCAGTCCACGGACTTTAGACTATGGCTACACCTTC.

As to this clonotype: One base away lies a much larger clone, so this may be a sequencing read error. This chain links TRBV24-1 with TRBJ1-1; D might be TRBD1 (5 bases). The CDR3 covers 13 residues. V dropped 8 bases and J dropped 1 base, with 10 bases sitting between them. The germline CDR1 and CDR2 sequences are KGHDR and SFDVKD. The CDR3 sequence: CATKGRANTEAFF. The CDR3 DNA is TGTGCCACCAAGGGACGGGCGAACACTGAAGCTTTCTTT.

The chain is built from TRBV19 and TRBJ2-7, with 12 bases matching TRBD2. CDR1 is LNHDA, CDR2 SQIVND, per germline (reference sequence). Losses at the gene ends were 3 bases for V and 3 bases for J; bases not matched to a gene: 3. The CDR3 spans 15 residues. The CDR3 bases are TGTGCCAGTAGTATTTCGACTAGCGGGAGCTACGAGCAGTACTTC. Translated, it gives CASSISTSGSYEQYF.

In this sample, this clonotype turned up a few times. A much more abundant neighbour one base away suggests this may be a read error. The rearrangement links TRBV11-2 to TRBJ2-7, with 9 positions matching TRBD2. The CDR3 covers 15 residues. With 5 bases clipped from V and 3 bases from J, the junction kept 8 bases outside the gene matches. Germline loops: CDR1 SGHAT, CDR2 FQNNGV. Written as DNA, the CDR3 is TGTGCCAGCAGCGCCTGGACTAGCGCATTCTACGAGCAGTACTTC. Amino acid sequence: CASSAWTSAFYEQYF.

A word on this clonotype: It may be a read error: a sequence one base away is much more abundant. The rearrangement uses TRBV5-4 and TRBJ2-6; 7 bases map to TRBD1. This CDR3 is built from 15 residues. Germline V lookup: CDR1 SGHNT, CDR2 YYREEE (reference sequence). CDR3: CASSSTGAGANALTF. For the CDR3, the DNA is TGTGCCAGCAGCTCTACAGGGGCTGGGGCCAACGCCCTGACTTTC.

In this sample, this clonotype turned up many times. The CDR3 loop reads CASSRLAYEQYF. The CDR3 DNA reads TGTGCCAGCAGCAGACTAGCTTACGAGCAGTACTTC. The rearrangement joins TRBV7-2 to TRBJ2-7; 7 bases fit TRBD2. J gave up 4 bases and V 5 bases, and 2 bases lay outside the gene matches. Germline loops: CDR1 SGHTA, CDR2 FQGNSA. This CDR3 comprises 12 residues. The whole variable domain, filled in from reference TRBV7-2 and TRBJ2-7, reads GAGVSQSPSNKVTEKGKDVELRCDPISGHTALYWYRQSLGQGLEFLIYFQGNSAPDKSGLPSDRFSAERTGGSVSTLTIQRTQQEDSAVYLCASSRLAYEQYFGPGTRLTVT.

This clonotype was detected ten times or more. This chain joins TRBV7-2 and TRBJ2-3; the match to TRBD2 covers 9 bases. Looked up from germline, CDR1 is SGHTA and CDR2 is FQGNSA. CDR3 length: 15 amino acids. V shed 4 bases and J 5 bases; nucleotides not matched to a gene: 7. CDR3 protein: CASSSRLADKDTQYF. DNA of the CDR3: TGTGCCAGCAGCTCCCGACTAGCGGACAAAGATACGCAGTATTTT.

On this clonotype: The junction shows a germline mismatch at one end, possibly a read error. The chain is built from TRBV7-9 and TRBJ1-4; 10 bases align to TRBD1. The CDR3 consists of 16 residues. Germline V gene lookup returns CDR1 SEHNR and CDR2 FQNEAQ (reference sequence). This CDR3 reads CASSPGTGVTNEELSF. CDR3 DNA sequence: TGTGCCAGCAGCCCAGGGACAGGGGTAACTAATGAAGAACTGTCTTTT. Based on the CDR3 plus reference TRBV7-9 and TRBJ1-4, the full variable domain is DTGVSQNPRHKITKRGQNVTFRCDPISEHNRLYWYRQTLGQGPEFLTYFQNEAQLEKSRLLSDRFSAERPKGSFSTLEIQRTEQGDSAMYLCASSPGTGVTNEELSFGSGTQLSVL.

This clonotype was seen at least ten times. The CDR3 coding sequence is TGCAGTGCCTCACCATCTTATAGCGTCTACAATGAGCAGTTCTTC. Its translation: CSASPSYSVYNEQFF. The chain carries TRBV20-1 and TRBJ2-1, with D possibly matching TRBD2 (5 bases). Germline lookup yields CDR1 DFQATT and CDR2 SNEGSKA (reference sequence). V was cut by 6 bases and J by 3 bases, with 18 bases left in between. The CDR3 totals 15 residues.

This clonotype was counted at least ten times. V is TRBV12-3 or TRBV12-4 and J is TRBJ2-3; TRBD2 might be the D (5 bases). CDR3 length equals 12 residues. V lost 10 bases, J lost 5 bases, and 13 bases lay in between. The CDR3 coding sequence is TGTGCCACCAAGGGAGTGAGAGATACGCAGTATTTT. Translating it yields CATKGVRDTQYF.

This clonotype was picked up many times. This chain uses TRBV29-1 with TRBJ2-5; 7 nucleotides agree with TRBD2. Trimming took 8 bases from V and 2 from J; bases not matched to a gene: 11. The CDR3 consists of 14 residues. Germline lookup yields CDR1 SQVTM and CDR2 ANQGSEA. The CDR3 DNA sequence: TGCAGCTCAAAAAGGGTCGGGGGGCAAGAGACCCAGTACTTC. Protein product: CSSKRVGGQETQYF.

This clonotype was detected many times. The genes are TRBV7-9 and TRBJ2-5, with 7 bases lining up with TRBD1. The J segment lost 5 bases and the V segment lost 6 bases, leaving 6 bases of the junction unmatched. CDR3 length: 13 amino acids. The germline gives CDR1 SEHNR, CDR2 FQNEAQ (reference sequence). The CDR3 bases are TGTGCCAGCAGACAGGGGTCACAGGAGACCCAGTACTTC. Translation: CASRQGSQETQYF.

CDR3 residues: CSVAAQGYTNNEKLFF. The CDR3 nucleotides read TGCAGCGTCGCTGCTCAGGGCTACACAAATAATGAAAAACTGTTTTTT. J is TRBJ1-4 and V is TRBV29-1; maybe TRBD1 (5 bases). Per germline, CDR1 SQVTM and CDR2 ANQGSEA. The CDR3 is made up of 16 amino acids. Trimming shortened V by 6 bases and J by 4 bases, and 21 bases separated the two germline ends.

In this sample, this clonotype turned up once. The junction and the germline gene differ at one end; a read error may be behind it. This CDR3 is CASSFGGSNTDTRYF. In nucleotides, the CDR3 is TGCGCCAGCAGCTTTGGCGGGAGTAACACAGATACGCGGTATTTT. This rearrangement joins TRBV5-1 to TRBJ2-3; 7 bases are a match to TRBD2. Per germline, CDR1 SGHRS and CDR2 YFSETQ. This CDR3 has 15 residues.

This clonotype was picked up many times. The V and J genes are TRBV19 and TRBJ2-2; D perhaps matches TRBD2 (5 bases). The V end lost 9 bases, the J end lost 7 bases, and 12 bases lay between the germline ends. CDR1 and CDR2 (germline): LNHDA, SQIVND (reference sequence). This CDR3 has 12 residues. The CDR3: CASQPRDGELFF. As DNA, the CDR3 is TGTGCCAGCCAACCACGGGACGGGGAGCTGTTTTTT.

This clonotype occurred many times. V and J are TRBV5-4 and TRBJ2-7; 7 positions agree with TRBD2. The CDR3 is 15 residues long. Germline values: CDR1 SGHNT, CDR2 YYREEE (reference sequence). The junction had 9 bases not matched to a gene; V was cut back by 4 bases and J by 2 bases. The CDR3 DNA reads TGTGCCAGCAGCGGGGGAGGGGCCATGACCTACGAGCAGTACTTC. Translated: CASSGGGAMTYEQYF.

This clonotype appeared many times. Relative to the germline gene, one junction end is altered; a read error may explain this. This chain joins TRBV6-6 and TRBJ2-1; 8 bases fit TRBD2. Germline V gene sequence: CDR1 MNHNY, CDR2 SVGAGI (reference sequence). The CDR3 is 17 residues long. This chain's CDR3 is CASSHSIREGPYNEQFF. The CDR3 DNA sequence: TGTGCCAGCAGTCACTCGATTCGGGAGGGACCTTACAATGAGCAGTTCTTC.

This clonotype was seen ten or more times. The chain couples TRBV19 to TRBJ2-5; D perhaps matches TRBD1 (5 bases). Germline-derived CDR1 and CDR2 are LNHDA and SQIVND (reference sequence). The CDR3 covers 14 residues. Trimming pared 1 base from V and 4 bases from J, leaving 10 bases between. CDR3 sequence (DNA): TGTGCCAGTAGTATAGGGGCAGGGCCAGAGACCCAGTACTTC. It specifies CASSIGAGPETQYF.

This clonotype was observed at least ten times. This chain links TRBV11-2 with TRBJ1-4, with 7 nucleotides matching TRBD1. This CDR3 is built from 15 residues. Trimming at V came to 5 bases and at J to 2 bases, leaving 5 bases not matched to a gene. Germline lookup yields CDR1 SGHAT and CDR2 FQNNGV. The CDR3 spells CASSPRQGTNEKLFF. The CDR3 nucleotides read TGTGCCAGCAGCCCAAGACAGGGTACTAATGAAAAACTGTTTTTT.

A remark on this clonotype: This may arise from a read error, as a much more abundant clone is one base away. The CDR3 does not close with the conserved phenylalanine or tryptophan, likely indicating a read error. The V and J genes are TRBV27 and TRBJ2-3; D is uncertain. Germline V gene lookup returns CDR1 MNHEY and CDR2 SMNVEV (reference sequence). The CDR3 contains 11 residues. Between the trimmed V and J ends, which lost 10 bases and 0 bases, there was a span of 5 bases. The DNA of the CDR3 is TGTGCCACTCTCAGCACAGATACGCAGTATTCT. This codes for CATLSTDTQYS.

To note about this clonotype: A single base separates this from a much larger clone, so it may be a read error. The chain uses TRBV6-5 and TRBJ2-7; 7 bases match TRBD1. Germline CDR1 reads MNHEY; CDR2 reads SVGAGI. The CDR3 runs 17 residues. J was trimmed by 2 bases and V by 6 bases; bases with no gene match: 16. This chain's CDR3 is CASSRFTHGQATYEQYF. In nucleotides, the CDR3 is TGTGCCAGCAGCCGCTTCACCCACGGACAGGCAACCTACGAGCAGTACTTC.

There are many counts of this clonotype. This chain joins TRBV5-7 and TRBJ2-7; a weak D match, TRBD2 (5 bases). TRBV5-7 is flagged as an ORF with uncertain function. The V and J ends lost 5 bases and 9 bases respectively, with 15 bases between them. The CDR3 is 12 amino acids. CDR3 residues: CASSPDGGGQYF. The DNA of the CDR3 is TGTGCCAGCAGTCCGGACGGAGGAGGGCAGTACTTC.

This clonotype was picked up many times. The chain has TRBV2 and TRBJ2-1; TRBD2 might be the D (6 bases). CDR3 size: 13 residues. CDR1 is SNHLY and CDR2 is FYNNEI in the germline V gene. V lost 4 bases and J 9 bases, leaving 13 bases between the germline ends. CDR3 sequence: CASSVIGGGEQFF. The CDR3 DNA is TGTGCCAGCAGTGTTATCGGGGGTGGTGAGCAGTTCTTC.

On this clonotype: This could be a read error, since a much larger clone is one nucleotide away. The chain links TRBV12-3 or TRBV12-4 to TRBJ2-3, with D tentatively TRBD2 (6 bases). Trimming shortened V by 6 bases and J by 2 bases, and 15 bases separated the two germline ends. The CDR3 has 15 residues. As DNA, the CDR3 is TGTGCCAGCAGAAGCCCAGCGGGCCACACAGATACGCAGTATTTT. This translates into CASRSPAGHTDTQYF.